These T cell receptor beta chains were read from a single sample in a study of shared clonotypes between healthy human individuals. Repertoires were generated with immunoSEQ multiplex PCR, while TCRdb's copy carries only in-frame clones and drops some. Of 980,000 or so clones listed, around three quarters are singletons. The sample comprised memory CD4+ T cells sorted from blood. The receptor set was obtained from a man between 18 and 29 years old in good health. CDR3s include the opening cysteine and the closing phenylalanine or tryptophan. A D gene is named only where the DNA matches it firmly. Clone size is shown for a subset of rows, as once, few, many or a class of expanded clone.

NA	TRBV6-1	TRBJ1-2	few	TGTGCCAGCAGTGAAGTGGGGGTTGGAGGCTACACCTTC	CASSEVGVGGYTF
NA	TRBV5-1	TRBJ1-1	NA	TGCGCCAGCAGCGGATCAGGGTCGTCGAACACTGAAGCTTTCTTT	CASSGSGSSNTEAFF
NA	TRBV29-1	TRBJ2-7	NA	TGCAGCGCCGCCCCACAGGGAAATACCTACGAGCAGTACTTC	CSAAPQGNTYEQYF
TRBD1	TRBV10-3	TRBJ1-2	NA	TGTGCCACTACTCCGGGACAGGGGGCTTTTCGCTACACCTTC	CATTPGQGAFRYTF
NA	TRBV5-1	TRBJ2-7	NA	TGCGCCAGCAGCACGGCGGGGCCGGGTGAGCAGTACTTC	CASSTAGPGEQYF
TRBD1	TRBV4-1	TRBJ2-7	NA	TGCGCCAGCAGCCAATTTCGAGGGACAGGGAATTCCTACGAGCAGTACTTC	CASSQFRGTGNSYEQYF
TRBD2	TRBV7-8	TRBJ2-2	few	TGTGCCAGCAGACTAGCGGGAGATGTGGCCGGGGAGCTGTTTTTT	CASRLAGDVAGELFF
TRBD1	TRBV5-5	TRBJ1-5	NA	TGTGCCAGCAGCCAGAACAGGGGGCAAGGACAGCCCCAGCATTTT	CASSQNRGQGQPQHF
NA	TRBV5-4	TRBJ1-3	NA	TGTGCCAGCAGCTCAGGTTTGGGGAGCTCTGGAAACACCATATATTTT	CASSSGLGSSGNTIYF
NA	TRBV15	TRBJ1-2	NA	TGTGCCACCAGCAGAGGTACAATCCCGACAGCACCAAACTATGGCTACACCTTC	CATSRGTIPTAPNYGYTF
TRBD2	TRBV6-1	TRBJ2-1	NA	TGTGCCAGCAGTGAAATTGTGGGAGGGTGGGATGAGCAGTTCTTC	CASSEIVGGWDEQFF
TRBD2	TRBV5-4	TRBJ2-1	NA	TGTGCCAGCAGCCCTGGGACTAGTAGAAACCCTGAGCAGTTCTTC	CASSPGTSRNPEQFF
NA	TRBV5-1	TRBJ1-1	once	TGCGCCAGCAGCTTGGAGGTGGATAGTCTGGCGGCTTTCTTT	CASSLEVDSLAAFF
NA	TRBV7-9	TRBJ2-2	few	TGTGCCAGCAGCCCTTATGAGGGGGAGCTGTTTTTT	CASSPYEGELFF
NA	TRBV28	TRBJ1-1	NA	TGTGCCAGCAGTGGGACGGACGAAGCTTTCTTT	CASSGTDEAFF
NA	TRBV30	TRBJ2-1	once	TGTGCCTGGGGACGAGCGGGTAGCTCCTACAATGAGCAGTTCTTC	CAWGRAGSSYNEQFF
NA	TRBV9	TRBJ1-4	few	TGTGCCAGCAGCCGTGGGTGGGCAACTAATGAAAAACTGTTTTTT	CASSRGWATNEKLFF
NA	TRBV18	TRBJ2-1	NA	TGTGCCAGCTCACCGGGCCAAACGAACCGTGAGCAGTTCTTC	CASSPGQTNREQFF
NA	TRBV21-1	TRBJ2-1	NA	TGTGCCAGCAGCAAGACCCTAGCGGACTCCTACAATGAGCAGTTCTTC	CASSKTLADSYNEQFF
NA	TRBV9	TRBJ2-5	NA	TGTGCCAGCAGCCTGGGACCGCTAAAAGAGACCCAGTACTTC	CASSLGPLKETQYF
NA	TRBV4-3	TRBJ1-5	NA	TGCGCCAGCAGCCAAGACTATTACAGGAATCAGCCCCAGCATTTT	CASSQDYYRNQPQHF
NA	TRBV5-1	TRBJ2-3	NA	TGCGCCAGCAGCTTGGGAGGTCTAGCATCAGATACGCAGTATTTT	CASSLGGLASDTQYF
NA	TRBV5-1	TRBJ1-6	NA	TGCGCCAGCAGTCTCCAAGGGACAAATAATTCACCCCTCCACTTT	CASSLQGTNNSPLHF
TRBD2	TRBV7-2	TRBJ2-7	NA	TGTGCCAGCAGCCTCAGACTAGCGGGAGGGCCCGGCGAGCAGTACTTC	CASSLRLAGGPGEQYF
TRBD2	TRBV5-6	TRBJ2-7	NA	TGTGCCAGCAGCTCGGATAGCGGGAGGGCCCACGAGCAGTACTTC	CASSSDSGRAHEQYF
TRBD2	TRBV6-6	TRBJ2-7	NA	TGTGCCGCCTCATCATTGGGACTAGCGGCCTACGAGCAGTACTTC	CAASSLGLAAYEQYF
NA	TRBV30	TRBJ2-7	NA	TGTGCCTGGAGTCCTACGTCCTACGAGCAGTACTTC	CAWSPTSYEQYF
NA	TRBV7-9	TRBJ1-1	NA	TGTGCCAGCAGCTTTGACAACATGAACACTGAAGCTTTCTTT	CASSFDNMNTEAFF